Following are 26 T cell receptor beta chains from one sample sequenced in a study of blood T cell repertoires in COVID-19. Profiled with immunoSEQ multiplex PCR; TCRdb holds only in-frame clones, not every one. In the table there are more than 95,000 clones, around 85% of which are singletons. The sequenced sample consisted of peripheral blood. Receptors were obtained from a man aged 30 to 45 with COVID-19, enrolled during active disease.

This chain links TRBV2 with TRBJ1-5; D may be TRBD1 (5 bases). Germline loops: CDR1 SNHLY, CDR2 FYNNEI. The CDR3 is made up of 15 amino acids. Trimming shortened V by 5 bases and J by 0 bases, and 11 bases separated the two germline ends. The CDR3 sequence is CASSRHRNSNQPQHF. The CDR3 bases are TGTGCCAGCAGTCGTCACAGGAATAGCAATCAGCCCCAGCATTTT.

The chain employs TRBV2 and TRBJ2-4; a possible D gene is TRBD1 (6 bases). The germline V gene has CDR1 SNHLY and CDR2 FYNNEI. The V and J ends lost 1 base and 5 bases respectively, with 6 bases between them. The CDR3 sequence is 13 residues long. The chain's CDR3 is CASSEGTENIQYF. The DNA of the CDR3 is TGTGCCAGCAGTGAAGGGACAGAAAACATTCAGTACTTC.

The chain uses TRBV19 and TRBJ1-2; 11 nucleotides agree with TRBD1. This CDR3 has 17 residues. V lost 6 bases and J lost 1; bases outside the gene matches: 10. The germline V gene encodes CDR1 LNHDA and CDR2 SQIVND (reference sequence). The CDR3 spells CASSGPGQGVYNYGYTF. The CDR3 DNA is TGTGCCAGTAGCGGTCCGGGACAGGGGGTTTATAACTATGGCTACACCTTC.

The genes are TRBV5-4 and TRBJ2-7; TRBD1 matches 8 bases. V lost 4 bases and J lost 6; bases outside the gene matches: 9. CDR3 length equals 14 residues. The V gene's germline CDR1 is SGHNT and CDR2 YYREEE (reference sequence). The CDR3 loop reads CASSTRTGPIEQYF. The CDR3 DNA is TGTGCCAGCAGCACACGGACAGGGCCCATCGAGCAGTACTTC. The variable domain in full, with the rest retrieved from reference TRBV5-4 and TRBJ2-7, is ETGVTQSPTHLIKTRGQQVTLRCSSQSGHNTVSWYQQALGQGPQFIFQYYREEENGRGNFPPRFSGLQFPNYSSELNVNALELDDSALYLCASSTRTGPIEQYFGPGTRLTVT.

The rearrangement joins TRBV24-1 to TRBJ2-7; a weak D match, TRBD1 (5 bases). The CDR3 sequence is 12 residues long. CDR1 is KGHDR, CDR2 SFDVKD, per germline. Trimming pared 5 bases from V and 2 bases from J, leaving 6 bases between. CDR3 in amino acids: CATSAGTYEQYF. CDR3 DNA sequence: TGTGCCACCAGTGCAGGGACCTACGAGCAGTACTTC.

This chain links TRBV3-1 (or the pseudogene TRBV3-2) with TRBJ1-2, with D tentatively TRBD1 (6 bases). Germline CDR1 reads LGHDT; CDR2 reads YNNKEL (reference sequence). The CDR3 totals 16 residues. Trimming took 1 base from V and 4 from J, leaving 16 bases between them. CDR3 sequence reads: CASSQAGGGHFYGYTF. For the CDR3, the DNA is TGTGCCAGCAGCCAAGCAGGCGGGGGACATTTCTATGGCTACACCTTC.

CDR3 sequence reads: CSVEKRDREAYEQYF. In nucleotides, the CDR3 is TGCAGCGTTGAAAAAAGGGACAGGGAAGCCTACGAGCAGTACTTC. This chain connects TRBV29-1 to TRBJ2-7, with 9 positions matching TRBD1. Trimming cost V 2 bases and J 2 bases; bases outside gene matches: 7. This CDR3 contains 15 residues. In germline, CDR1 is SQVTM, CDR2 ANQGSEA.

The chain links TRBV9 to TRBJ2-7, with a tentative D call TRBD2 (6 bases). The ends were cut back, 4 bases at V and 4 bases at J, with 15 bases in the middle. There are 14 residues in the CDR3. Germline V gene data show CDR1 as SGDLS and CDR2 as YYNGEE. CDR3: CASSPRDWDYEQYF. CDR3 DNA sequence: TGTGCCAGCAGCCCCCGGGACTGGGATTACGAGCAGTACTTC.

The chain joins TRBV5-1 to TRBJ2-5; D perhaps matches TRBD2 (5 bases). Looked up from germline, CDR1 is SGHRS and CDR2 is YFSETQ. This CDR3 has 15 residues. The V and J ends lost 2 bases and 2 bases respectively, with 13 bases between them. As DNA, the CDR3 is TGCGCCAGCAGCTTAGAAGCGGCTGGTCAAGAGACCCAGTACTTC. It specifies CASSLEAAGQETQYF. The complete variable domain, with remaining parts taken from reference TRBV5-1 and TRBJ2-5, reads KAGVTQTPRYLIKTRGQQVTLSCSPISGHRSVSWYQQTPGQGLQFLFEYFSETQRNKGNFPGRFSGRQFSNSRSEMNVSTLELGDSALYLCASSLEAAGQETQYFGPGTRLLVL.

The chain employs TRBV12-5 and TRBJ2-7; D is ambiguous. Germline assignment: CDR1 LGHNT and CDR2 FRNRAP. This CDR3 comprises 12 residues. V lost 5 bases to trimming and J lost 2 bases, with 7 bases between them. Written as DNA, the CDR3 is TGTGCTAGTGGTCACTTACCCTACGAGCAGTACTTC. This sequence encodes CASGHLPYEQYF.

The rearrangement joins TRBV5-1 to TRBJ1-1; TRBD1 matches 11 bases. Looked up from germline, CDR1 is SGHRS and CDR2 is YFSETQ. The CDR3 length is 15 residues. Losses at the gene ends were 1 base for V and 5 bases for J; bases not matched to a gene: 4. In nucleotides, the CDR3 is TGCGCCAGCAGCTTGTACGGGACAGGGGGGACTGAAGCTTTCTTT. Translation gives CASSLYGTGGTEAFF.

The J gene is TRBJ2-3, the V gene TRBV9, with D perhaps TRBD1 (6 bases). Germline V gene sequence: CDR1 SGDLS, CDR2 YYNGEE. The CDR3 runs 14 residues. V shed 6 bases and J shed 0 bases, with 11 bases lying between them. The CDR3 sequence is CASTRTASTDTQYF. The DNA of the CDR3 is TGTGCCAGCACCAGGACAGCCAGCACAGATACGCAGTATTTT.

The rearrangement joins TRBV4-1 to TRBJ1-2, with TRBD1 as a possible D gene (5 bases). In germline, CDR1 is MGHRA, CDR2 YSYEKL. Trimming stripped 0 bases from V and 0 bases from J, with 11 bases between. CDR3 length: 16 amino acids. This CDR3 is CASSQDLSRANYGYTF. DNA for the CDR3: TGCGCCAGCAGCCAAGATCTTTCCAGGGCTAACTATGGCTACACCTTC.

This clone was seen just once. The rearrangement uses TRBV2 and TRBJ2-7, with a tentative D call TRBD2 (5 bases). Trimming removed 10 bases at V and 4 bases at J, with 17 bases between. The V gene's germline CDR1 is SNHLY and CDR2 FYNNEI. The length of the CDR3 is 13 residues. The CDR3 reads CATQDLLAYEQYF. The CDR3 coding sequence is TGTGCCACCCAGGACTTGTTGGCATACGAGCAGTACTTC.

The V and J genes are TRBV9 and TRBJ2-7; TRBD2 agrees at 7 bases. The germline CDR1 and CDR2 sequences are SGDLS and YYNGEE. This CDR3 spans 13 amino acids. Losses at the gene ends were 3 bases for V and 6 bases for J; bases not matched to a gene: 6. This CDR3 reads CASSAGGRGEQYF. In nucleotides, the CDR3 is TGTGCCAGCAGCGCGGGGGGTAGGGGCGAGCAGTACTTC.

A remark on this clone: The same CDR3 is also encoded by other DNA sequences in this sample. This rearrangement joins TRBV30 to TRBJ1-1, with D maybe TRBD1 (6 bases). Germline CDR1 GTSNPN, CDR2 SVGIG (reference sequence). V lost 2 bases and J 3 bases, leaving 10 bases between the germline ends. The CDR3 covers 13 residues. Here the CDR3 reads CAWSLQGDTEAFF. CDR3 sequence (DNA): TGTGCCTGGAGTTTACAGGGTGACACTGAAGCTTTCTTT.

J is TRBJ1-6 and V is TRBV19; TRBD1 agrees at 9 bases. Germline values: CDR1 LNHDA, CDR2 SQIVND (reference sequence). V shed 3 bases and J 8 bases; nucleotides not matched to a gene: 8. CDR3 length: 16 amino acids. CDR3 sequence reads: CASSIVHRGRDSPLHF. The CDR3 bases are TGTGCCAGTAGTATCGTACACAGGGGGCGAGATTCACCCCTCCACTTT.

V gene TRBV24-1 combines with J gene TRBJ2-3; D is unclear. V lost 4 bases to trimming and J lost 2 bases, with 6 bases between them. This CDR3 is 13 amino acids long. Germline V gene lookup returns CDR1 KGHDR and CDR2 SFDVKD. For the CDR3, the DNA is TGTGCCACCAGTGACCCGTACACAGATACGCAGTATTTT. It encodes CATSDPYTDTQYF.

V gene TRBV24-1 combines with J gene TRBJ1-2; 7 bases are a match to TRBD1. Germline CDR1 and CDR2: KGHDR and SFDVKD. The CDR3 contains 17 residues. With 2 bases clipped from V and 6 bases from J, the junction kept 14 bases outside the gene matches. The CDR3 DNA sequence: TGTGCCACCAGTGATTCGACAGAGACAGGGACACGGGATGGCTACACCTTC. It specifies CATSDSTETGTRDGYTF.

The chain joins TRBV19 to TRBJ1-1; D gene uncertain. The CDR3 has 12 residues. Germline CDR1 and CDR2: LNHDA and SQIVND (reference sequence). Trimming took off 5 bases at V and 10 bases at J, with 14 bases between the two ends. Written as DNA, the CDR3 is TGTGCCAGTAGTTTATACCCCGGGAGAGCTTTCTTT. Translating gives CASSLYPGRAFF. Looking up the rest from reference TRBV19 and TRBJ1-1 gives the full variable domain: DGGITQSPKYLFRKEGQNVTLSCEQNLNHDAMYWYRQDPGQGLRLIYYSQIVNDFQKGDIAEGYSVSREKKESFPLTVTSAQKNPTAFYLCASSLYPGRAFFGQGTRLTVV.

The chain couples TRBV19 to TRBJ1-5; 7 bases map to TRBD1. The V gene's germline CDR1 is LNHDA and CDR2 SQIVND (reference sequence). The CDR3 length is 18 residues. Trimming cost V 5 bases and J 2 bases; bases outside gene matches: 15. Written as DNA, the CDR3 is TGTGCCAGTAGTGCCCACAGGGGCCGGGGCGTCGGCAATCAGCCCCAGCATTTT. This codes for CASSAHRGRGVGNQPQHF. Filled out from reference TRBV19 and TRBJ1-5, the complete variable domain reads DGGITQSPKYLFRKEGQNVTLSCEQNLNHDAMYWYRQDPGQGLRLIYYSQIVNDFQKGDIAEGYSVSREKKESFPLTVTSAQKNPTAFYLCASSAHRGRGVGNQPQHFGDGTRLSIL.

The rearrangement joins TRBV7-6 to TRBJ1-1; 7 positions agree with TRBD1. The CDR3 has 16 residues. Trimming removed 0 bases from V and 1 base from J; junction bases left unmatched: 5. Germline CDR1 SGHVS, CDR2 FNYEAQ. This chain's CDR3 is CASSLAGQAGNTEAFF. Written as DNA, the CDR3 is TGTGCCAGCAGCTTAGCCGGACAGGCGGGGAACACTGAAGCTTTCTTT. The complete variable domain, with remaining parts taken from reference TRBV7-6 and TRBJ1-1, reads GAGVSQSPRYKVTKRGQDVALRCDPISGHVSLYWYRQALGQGPEFLTYFNYEAQQDKSGLPNDRFSAERPEGSISTLTIQRTEQRDSAMYRCASSLAGQAGNTEAFFGQGTRLTVV.

This chain connects TRBV24-1 to TRBJ1-5, with 8 nucleotides matching TRBD1. Germline CDR1 and CDR2: KGHDR and SFDVKD. This CDR3 is built from 15 residues. V lost 9 bases, J lost 6 bases, and 12 bases stayed unmatched. CDR3 DNA sequence: TGTGCCACCGCACAGGGCGGACAGGGAACTCAGCCCCAGCATTTT. Its translation: CATAQGGQGTQPQHF.

The V and J genes are TRBV20-1 and TRBJ2-3, with D possibly matching TRBD1 (6 bases). V lost 6 bases, J lost 9 bases, and 13 bases lay in between. CDR3 length equals 11 residues. Germline lookup yields CDR1 DFQATT and CDR2 SNEGSKA (reference sequence). In nucleotides, the CDR3 is TGCAGTGCGACCACCGGGACAACGCAGTATTTT. Protein sequence: CSATTGTTQYF.

This chain connects TRBV25-1 to TRBJ1-1; D possibly corresponds to TRBD1 (5 bases). V shed 2 bases and J shed 10 bases, with 17 bases lying between them. Germline lookup yields CDR1 MGHDK and CDR2 SYGVNS. The CDR3 is made up of 14 amino acids. The CDR3 region is CASSERNLQEGAFF. CDR3 nucleotides: TGTGCCAGCAGTGAAAGGAACTTACAGGAGGGAGCTTTCTTT.

This clone was observed a single time. The gene calls are TRBV7-8 and TRBJ1-3; maybe TRBD1 (5 bases). Trimming removed 7 bases at V and 0 bases at J, with 10 bases between. The CDR3 consists of 14 residues. Per the germline V gene, CDR1 is SGHVS and CDR2 is FQNEAQ. The CDR3 DNA follows: TGTGCCAGCAAACTGGGGCCCTCTGGAAACACCATATATTTT. The encoded protein is CASKLGPSGNTIYF.